Presented here are 19 T cell receptor beta chains from one specimen sequenced in a study of control samples from healthy donors and cancer patients. Libraries were prepared by immunoSEQ multiplex PCR; TCRdb keeps only in-frame clonotypes and omits some of them. The sample contains 150,000 to 200,000 clones, around 89% of which appear only once. Sequenced material: blood. These receptors all stem from a woman between 45 and 65 years old in good health.

V and J are TRBV4-1 and TRBJ1-1, with TRBD1 matching over 10 bases. The CDR3 totals 17 residues. V shed 4 bases, J shed 3 bases, and the junction held 11 bases outside the gene matches. The germline gives CDR1 MGHRA, CDR2 YSYEKL. The CDR3 DNA reads as TGCGCCAGCAGCCCACCCGACAGGGGGCCGTATGACACTGAAGCTTTCTTT. Translated: CASSPPDRGPYDTEAFF.

The CDR3 spells CASSLKAGGPSSYNEQFF. As DNA, the CDR3 is TGTGCCAGCAGCCTAAAGGCGGGGGGCCCCTCCTCCTACAATGAGCAGTTCTTC. The chain joins TRBV3-1 (or the pseudogene TRBV3-2) to TRBJ2-1; 8 positions match TRBD2. V shed 4 bases and J 0 bases; nucleotides not matched to a gene: 11. The CDR3 contains 18 residues. CDR1 and CDR2 from the germline V gene are LGHDT and YNNKEL (reference sequence).

This sequence joins TRBV7-9 and TRBJ2-7; D gene unclear. The CDR3 loop spans 13 amino acids. With 0 bases removed from V and 4 bases from J, the gap between germline ends came to 7 bases. Germline V lookup: CDR1 SEHNR, CDR2 FQNEAQ (reference sequence). The CDR3 loop reads CASSLAPKYEQYF. The DNA of the CDR3 is TGTGCCAGCAGCTTAGCGCCTAAGTACGAGCAGTACTTC.

The CDR3: CAWSKGENQPQHF. CDR3 bases: TGTGCCTGGAGTAAGGGGGAAAATCAGCCCCAGCATTTT. The chain couples TRBV30 to TRBJ1-5; perhaps TRBD1 as D (6 bases). The ends were cut back, 2 bases at V and 4 bases at J, with 9 bases in the middle. Germline loops: CDR1 GTSNPN, CDR2 SVGIG (reference sequence). The CDR3 is made up of 13 amino acids.

The rearrangement joins TRBV20-1 to TRBJ1-5; D is unclear. Germline loops: CDR1 DFQATT, CDR2 SNEGSKA (reference sequence). Trimming stripped 3 bases from V and 0 bases from J, with 12 bases between. This CDR3 contains 15 residues. CDR3 sequence reads: CSASSGVYSNQPQHF. DNA of the CDR3: TGCAGTGCTAGTTCTGGGGTTTATAGCAATCAGCCCCAGCATTTT.

This clone was detected a few times. V and J are TRBV10-3 and TRBJ1-1, with D perhaps TRBD1 (5 bases). Trimming shortened V by 0 bases and J by 10 bases, and 12 bases separated the two germline ends. The V gene's germline CDR1 is ENHRY and CDR2 SYGVKD. This CDR3 has 13 residues. The CDR3 reads CAISESLTAGAFF. Here the CDR3 DNA reads TGTGCCATCAGTGAGTCGTTGACAGCGGGAGCTTTCTTT.

The genes are TRBV7-2 and TRBJ1-5; D possibly corresponds to TRBD1 (5 bases). Germline V gives CDR1 SGHTA, CDR2 FQGNSA. V lost 5 bases, J lost 0 bases, and 11 bases lay in between. The CDR3 is 15 amino acids. DNA of the CDR3: TGTGCCAGCAGCCCTGACAGCCCTAGCAATCAGCCCCAGCATTTT. Its translation is CASSPDSPSNQPQHF.

The genes are TRBV5-8 and TRBJ1-1, with D perhaps TRBD1 (5 bases). The CDR3 runs 18 residues. Trimming cost V 0 bases and J 4 bases, with 22 bases left between them. Germline loops: CDR1 SGHTS, CDR2 YDEGEE. The CDR3 coding sequence is TGTGCCAGCAGCTTGGAAGGGGAGGGGCGCCTAAGAAGCACTGAAGCTTTCTTT. It translates to CASSLEGEGRLRSTEAFF.

The chain has TRBV7-3 and TRBJ2-4; D is tentatively TRBD1 or TRBD2 (6 bases each). From germline, CDR1 is SGHTA and CDR2 FQGTGA. The V and J ends lost 5 bases and 7 bases respectively, with 12 bases between them. The CDR3 sequence is 13 residues long. The CDR3: CASSPEGGNIQYF. CDR3 bases: TGTGCCAGCAGCCCCGAGGGGGGTAACATTCAGTACTTC.

The rearrangement links TRBV13 to TRBJ2-7; possible D gene TRBD2, 6 bases. From germline, CDR1 is PRHDT and CDR2 FYEKMQ (reference sequence). Trimming pared 2 bases from V and 0 bases from J, leaving 20 bases between. The CDR3 is 18 residues long. The CDR3 protein is CASSLSRWLAASSYEQYF. The CDR3 nucleotides read TGTGCCAGCAGCTTAAGTAGATGGTTAGCGGCAAGCTCCTACGAGCAGTACTTC.

This rearrangement joins TRBV3-1 (or the pseudogene TRBV3-2) to TRBJ2-1; 8 nucleotides agree with TRBD2. This CDR3 contains 16 residues. The germline V gene has CDR1 LGHDT and CDR2 YNNKEL (reference sequence). V shed 3 bases, J shed 10 bases, and the junction held 14 bases outside the gene matches. The CDR3 loop is CASSQGVGLGGGEQFF. For the CDR3, the DNA is TGTGCCAGCAGCCAGGGTGTGGGACTAGGGGGTGGGGAGCAGTTCTTC.

This clone was observed a handful of times. The V and J genes are TRBV28 and TRBJ1-6, with D uncertain. The CDR3 runs to 14 residues. Germline assignment: CDR1 MDHEN and CDR2 SYDVKM. Trimming took 2 bases from V and 5 from J, leaving 7 bases between them. For the CDR3, the DNA is TGTGCCAGCAGTTTAGGCCAGCATAATTCACCCCTCCACTTT. It is translated as CASSLGQHNSPLHF.

The genes are TRBV3-1 (or the pseudogene TRBV3-2) and TRBJ2-1; TRBD2 aligns across 12 bases. The germline V gene encodes CDR1 LGHDT and CDR2 YNNKEL (reference sequence). The CDR3 has 14 amino acids. V dropped 3 bases and J dropped 7; count of bases not matched to a gene: 1. The CDR3 spells CASSHLAGGNEQFF. Written as DNA, the CDR3 is TGTGCCAGCAGCCACCTAGCGGGGGGGAATGAGCAGTTCTTC.

In DNA, the CDR3 is TGTGCCAGCAGCTTGGCGGGGACCTCAGGCTATGGCTACACCTTC. Translating it yields CASSLAGTSGYGYTF. The V and J genes are TRBV5-5 and TRBJ1-2; the D gene is possibly TRBD1 (5 bases). CDR1 SGHKS and CDR2 YYEKEE come from the germline V gene (reference sequence). The CDR3 is made up of 15 amino acids. Between the trimmed V and J ends, which lost 0 bases and 4 bases, there was a span of 13 bases. Looking up the rest from reference TRBV5-5 and TRBJ1-2 gives the full variable domain: DAGVTQSPTHLIKTRGQQVTLRCSPISGHKSVSWYQQVLGQGPQFIFQYYEKEERGRGNFPDRFSARQFPNYSSELNVNALLLGDSALYLCASSLAGTSGYGYTFGSGTRLTVV.

The chain has TRBV24-1 and TRBJ1-2, with D unresolved. Germline assignment: CDR1 KGHDR and CDR2 SFDVKD. With 3 bases removed from V and 7 bases from J, the gap between germline ends came to 14 bases. The CDR3 sequence is 14 residues long. Here the CDR3 reads CATSDNLRSSGYTF. The CDR3 DNA reads as TGTGCCACCAGTGATAACTTACGATCCTCTGGCTACACCTTC.

The chain carries TRBV4-3 and TRBJ2-5; no reliable D call. V was shortened by 1 base and J by 2 bases, with 11 bases between the two germline ends. This CDR3 spans 15 amino acids. The V gene's germline CDR1 is LGHNA and CDR2 YSLEER. CDR3 residues: CASSQVRIPQETQYF. As DNA, the CDR3 is TGCGCCAGCAGCCAAGTGAGGATCCCGCAAGAGACCCAGTACTTC.

This chain links TRBV24-1 with TRBJ2-2, with 8 bases fitting TRBD2. Germline CDR1 KGHDR, CDR2 SFDVKD. The CDR3 sequence is 15 residues long. Trimming cost V 9 bases and J 0 bases; bases outside gene matches: 5. The CDR3 spells CATEGGRPNTGELFF. Written as DNA, the CDR3 is TGTGCCACCGAGGGCGGGAGGCCGAACACCGGGGAGCTGTTTTTT.

V and J are TRBV24-1 and TRBJ2-3; possible D gene TRBD2, 7 bases. This CDR3 region has 19 residues. V lost 4 bases and J lost 0, with 22 bases in between. The germline V gene has CDR1 KGHDR and CDR2 SFDVKD. The CDR3 reads CATSDLTIPGGHSTDTQYF. In DNA form, the CDR3 reads TGTGCCACCAGTGACCTGACCATACCGGGGGGACATAGCACAGATACGCAGTATTTT.

This clone was seen a few times. The rearrangement joins TRBV19 to TRBJ1-5, with D perhaps TRBD1 (6 bases). From germline, CDR1 is LNHDA and CDR2 SQIVND (reference sequence). The CDR3 totals 16 residues. V was trimmed by 5 bases and J by 3 bases, leaving 17 bases between them. In DNA, the CDR3 is TGTGCCAGTAGTCTCCAGGCAGGGGCGATCAATCAGCCCCAGCATTTT. Its protein product is CASSLQAGAINQPQHF.